The rows below give T cell receptor beta chains drawn from one sample of a study of T cell responses to AZD1222 COVID-19 vaccine. Sequencing was performed with immunoSEQ multiplex PCR; in TCRdb, only in-frame clones are kept and a portion is missing. The data hold around 110,000 clones, with approximately 89% observed a single time. This specimen was peripheral blood, taken on day 0 of AZD1222 vaccination. The receptors stem from an adult in good health. CDR3s include the opening cysteine and the closing phenylalanine or tryptophan. D genes are given only for firm matches. A row's size may be missing; if present it is once, few, many or a size class.

>once|TRBV6-4|TRBD2|TRBJ2-1
CASSVASGGAHEQFF
TGTGCCAGCAGTGTGGCTAGCGGGGGGGCGCATGAGCAGTTCTTC
>.|TRBV5-1|.|TRBJ1-3
CASSLAVQGSLSGNTIYF
TGCGCCAGCAGCTTGGCCGTTCAGGGCTCTCTCTCTGGAAACACCATATATTTT
>.|TRBV5-1|.|TRBJ2-1
CASSLVGGSYNEQFF
TGCGCCAGCAGCTTGGTCGGGGGCTCGTACAATGAGCAGTTCTTC
>.|TRBV5-4|TRBD2|TRBJ2-2
CASSWATSGGPGELFF
TGTGCCAGCAGCTGGGCTACTAGCGGGGGGCCCGGGGAGCTGTTTTTT
>.|TRBV20-1|.|TRBJ2-1
CSAREYNEQFF
TGCAGTGCTAGGGAATACAATGAGCAGTTCTTC
>.|TRBV7-2|TRBD1|TRBJ1-2
CASSLDGTGTGGYTF
TGTGCCAGCAGCTTAGATGGGACAGGGACGGGTGGCTACACCTTC
>.|TRBV5-4|TRBD1|TRBJ2-5
CASSIPGGEETQYF
TGTGCCAGCAGCATCCCAGGGGGCGAGGAGACCCAGTACTTC
>.|TRBV21-1|.|TRBJ2-2
CASKGNTGELFF
TGTGCCAGCAAGGGGAACACCGGGGAGCTGTTTTTT
>.|TRBV6-2/TRBV6-3|TRBD1|TRBJ2-1
CASSPMGQRGLNEQFF
TGTGCCAGCAGTCCGATGGGACAGCGTGGACTCAATGAGCAGTTCTTC
>once|TRBV6-2/TRBV6-3|.|TRBJ1-5
CASSYSPENQPQHF
TGTGCCAGCAGTTACTCACCTGAGAATCAGCCCCAGCATTTT
>.|TRBV6-2/TRBV6-3|.|TRBJ1-6
CASSTTSGDMVSPLHF
TGTGCCAGCAGCACCACCTCGGGGGACATGGTTTCACCCCTCCACTTT
>.|TRBV18|.|TRBJ1-3
CASSARTETGNTIYF
TGTGCCAGCTCAGCCCGGACCGAAACTGGAAACACCATATATTTT
>once|TRBV6-5|TRBD1|TRBJ1-6
CASRRQGDNSPLHF
TGTGCCAGCAGGAGGCAGGGGGACAATTCACCCCTCCACTTT
>.|TRBV11-2|TRBD2|TRBJ2-7
CASSPTVRLAGGGEQYF
TGTGCCAGCAGCCCCACGGTCCGCCTAGCGGGGGGAGGCGAGCAGTACTTC
>.|TRBV7-2|TRBD1|TRBJ2-1
CASSLLRSDLDRATHEQFF
TGTGCCAGCAGCTTATTACGCAGTGATTTGGACAGGGCGACCCATGAGCAGTTCTTC
>.|TRBV5-1|.|TRBJ2-2
CASSDRSSGELFF
TGCGCCAGCAGCGATCGGAGTTCCGGGGAGCTGTTTTTT
>.|TRBV7-8|TRBD1|TRBJ2-7
CASSLDRGLYEQYF
TGTGCCAGCAGCTTGGACAGGGGGCTCTACGAGCAGTACTTC
>.|TRBV7-2|TRBD2|TRBJ2-1
CATSSGGTNNEQFF
TGTGCCACTTCTAGCGGGGGGACGAACAATGAGCAGTTCTTC
>.|TRBV11-1|TRBD1|TRBJ2-5
CASSFGTGTQETQYF
TGTGCCAGCAGCTTCGGGACAGGGACACAAGAGACCCAGTACTTC
>once|TRBV6-5|TRBD1|TRBJ1-2
CASSYTTGVGYTF
TGTGCCAGCAGTTATACGACAGGGGTAGGCTACACCTTC
>.|TRBV14|.|TRBJ2-5
CASSQERPPETQYF
TGTGCCAGCAGCCAAGAGCGACCGCCGGAGACCCAGTACTTC
>.|TRBV11-2|.|TRBJ2-7
CASSLLGLGKQYF
TGTGCCAGCAGCTTGCTGGGGTTGGGGAAGCAGTACTTC
>.|TRBV5-6|.|TRBJ1-6
CASSYSSYNSPLHF
TGTGCCAGCAGCTATAGCTCCTATAATTCACCCCTCCACTTT
>.|TRBV6-5|TRBD1|TRBJ1-5
CASSTGTGGHQPQHF
TGTGCCAGCAGTACCGGGACAGGGGGCCATCAGCCCCAGCATTTT
>.|TRBV19|.|TRBJ1-5
CASTPPGWNGQPQHF
TGTGCCAGTACCCCCCCAGGGTGGAACGGTCAGCCCCAGCATTTT
>.|TRBV7-6|TRBD2|TRBJ2-7
CASSSPGLAGTYEQYF
TGTGCCAGCAGCTCCCCGGGACTAGCGGGGACCTACGAGCAGTACTTC
>.|TRBV6-1|.|TRBJ1-6
CASSEALARSTSSYNSPLHF
TGTGCCAGCAGTGAAGCGCTTGCCAGATCCACAAGCTCCTATAATTCACCCCTCCACTTT
>.|TRBV21-1|.|TRBJ1-4
CASSTRSVSRLFF
TGTGCCAGCAGCACCCGTTCCGTTTCGCGACTGTTTTTT
>.|TRBV19|TRBD1|TRBJ1-4
CASSGQGAQHEKLFF
TGTGCCAGTAGTGGACAGGGGGCCCAACATGAAAAACTGTTTTTT
>.|TRBV5-1|.|TRBJ2-7
CASSRDYEQYF
TGCGCCAGCAGCAGGGACTACGAGCAGTACTTC
>once|TRBV2|TRBD2|TRBJ2-1
CASIGTSGGASGNEQFF
TGTGCCAGCATCGGGACTAGCGGGGGGGCCTCGGGTAATGAGCAGTTCTTC
>.|TRBV5-1|.|TRBJ2-3
CASSLNPGTDTQYF
TGCGCCAGCAGCCTTAATCCAGGCACAGATACGCAGTATTTT
>.|TRBV3-1/TRBV3-2|.|TRBJ1-1
CASSQEAGLINTEAFF
TGTGCCAGCAGCCAAGAGGCAGGGCTTATCAACACTGAAGCTTTCTTT
>.|TRBV11-2|.|TRBJ2-7
CASSPPHLGEQYF
TGTGCCAGCAGCCCTCCCCACTTGGGCGAGCAGTACTTC
>.|TRBV6-5|.|TRBJ1-2
CASSSTRYYGYTF
TGTGCCAGCAGTTCAACCCGGTACTATGGCTACACCTTC
>once|TRBV5-6|TRBD1|TRBJ1-5
CASSKGQDNQPQHF
TGTGCCAGCAGCAAGGGACAGGACAATCAGCCCCAGCATTTT
>.|TRBV5-1|TRBD2|TRBJ2-5
CASSTSGGEETQYF
TGCGCCAGCAGCACTAGCGGGGGGGAAGAGACCCAGTACTTC
>.|TRBV4-3|TRBD2|TRBJ2-3
CASSQEPSGGAADTQYF
TGCGCCAGCAGCCAAGAACCTAGCGGGGGGGCAGCCGATACGCAGTATTTT
>.|TRBV30|TRBD2|TRBJ2-1
CAWSTSGLVIGEQFF
TGTGCCTGGAGTACCTCGGGACTAGTAATTGGGGAGCAGTTCTTC
>few|TRBV15|.|TRBJ2-1
CATSRDRAGLYNEQFF
TGTGCCACCAGCAGAGATCGGGCCGGACTCTACAATGAGCAGTTCTTC
>.|TRBV7-3|.|TRBJ1-1
CASSSSENTEAFF
TGTGCCAGCAGCAGCAGCGAGAACACTGAAGCTTTCTTT
>.|TRBV19|.|TRBJ2-7
CASNSGSSYEQYF
TGTGCCAGTAATAGCGGAAGCTCCTACGAGCAGTACTTC
>few|TRBV5-4|.|TRBJ2-1
CASSGLLGQIYNEQFF
TGTGCCAGCAGCGGGCTTTTAGGACAGATATACAATGAGCAGTTCTTC
>few|TRBV9|TRBD1|TRBJ2-2
CASSGTGIFNTGELFF
TGTGCCAGCAGCGGGACAGGGATCTTCAACACCGGGGAGCTGTTTTTT
>once|TRBV5-1|.|TRBJ1-6
CASRTPGRDNSPLHF
TGCGCCAGCAGGACTCCGGGACGGGATAATTCACCCCTCCACTTT
>.|TRBV4-3|.|TRBJ1-3
CASSDGTGAGNTIYF
TGCGCCAGCAGCGACGGCACAGGAGCTGGAAACACCATATATTTT
>.|TRBV19|TRBD2|TRBJ2-7
CASSLAGGLGEQYF
TGTGCCAGTAGTCTGGCGGGGGGGCTTGGCGAGCAGTACTTC
>.|TRBV7-9|.|TRBJ1-1
CASSMIGAEAFF
TGTGCCAGCAGCATGATAGGCGCTGAAGCTTTCTTT
>.|TRBV6-4|TRBD1|TRBJ1-1
CASSVTGGANAEAFF
TGTGCCAGCAGTGTCACAGGGGGCGCTAACGCTGAAGCTTTCTTT
>.|TRBV28|.|TRBJ2-1
CASSSGTYNEQFF
TGTGCCAGCAGTTCGGGAACCTACAATGAGCAGTTCTTC
>.|TRBV3-1/TRBV3-2|.|TRBJ1-4
CASSQGKTGKLFF
TGTGCCAGCAGCCAGGGTAAGACTGGAAAACTGTTTTTT
>.|TRBV4-1|TRBD1|TRBJ2-7
CASSQGRQGASDEQYF
TGCGCCAGCAGCCAGGGTCGACAGGGGGCTTCGGACGAGCAGTACTTC